The 11 T cell receptor beta chains presented below share a single source sample, sequenced in a study of T cell repertoires in cytomegalovirus infection. TCRdb fed the reads into MiXCR, producing one record per CDR3 protein. Of 300,000 to 400,000 distinct CDR3 sequences listed, 9.5% are singletons. Sequences were obtained from PBMCs. The receptors derive from a human donor in good health (CMV status not recorded). Some clones in this sample may be carry-over from other donors' samples.

This clonotype was counted only a few times. The rearrangement uses TRBV20-1 and TRBJ2-5, with D maybe TRBD2 (6 bases). V lost 6 bases and J lost 5, with 10 bases in between. Germline V gene sequence: CDR1 DFQATT, CDR2 SNEGSKA (reference sequence). The CDR3 extends over 11 amino acids. The CDR3 DNA follows: TGCAGTGCGAACCGGGGGGAGACCCAGTACTTC. Amino acid sequence: CSANRGETQYF.

This clonotype has only a few counts. The chain joins TRBV6-1 to TRBJ2-1, with TRBD1 identical over 7 bases. The CDR3 totals 15 residues. Germline V gives CDR1 MNHNS, CDR2 SASEGT. V was pared by 5 bases and J by 7 bases, with 11 bases of the junction left unmatched. The CDR3 loop reads CASSSTGTAYNEQFF. Written as DNA, the CDR3 is TGTGCCAGCAGTTCTACCGGGACAGCGTATAATGAGCAGTTCTTC.

This clonotype was counted only a few times. The V and J genes are TRBV20-1 and TRBJ2-3; 7 bases line up with TRBD1. Germline V gene sequence: CDR1 DFQATT, CDR2 SNEGSKA (reference sequence). This CDR3 has 14 amino acids. The ends lost 2 bases at V and 2 bases at J; junction bases unmatched: 4. The CDR3 DNA sequence: TGCAGTGCTAGATTGGGACAGACCACAGATACGCAGTATTTT. Its protein is CSARLGQTTDTQYF.

This chain connects TRBV3-1 to TRBJ1-2; possible D gene TRBD1, 5 bases. CDR1 is LGHDT and CDR2 is YNNKEL in the germline V gene (reference sequence). CDR3 length: 13 residues. V was shortened by 4 bases and J by 3 bases, with 9 bases between the two germline ends. CDR3: CASSPGLYYGYTF. CDR3 nucleotide sequence: TGTGCCAGCAGCCCGGGACTATACTATGGCTACACCTTC. The full variable domain, with the rest looked up from reference TRBV3-1 and TRBJ1-2, is DTAVSQTPKYLVTQMGNDKSIKCEQNLGHDTMYWYKQDSKKFLKIMFSYNNKELIINETVPNRFSPKSPDKAHLNLHINSLELGDSAVYFCASSPGLYYGYTFGSGTRLTVV.

This clonotype was counted only a few times. The junction and the germline gene differ at one end; a read error may be behind it. The V call is TRBV6-2 or TRBV6-3, the J call TRBJ2-7; a possible D gene is TRBD1 (5 bases). The CDR3 length is 13 residues. Germline V gives CDR1 MNHEY, CDR2 SVGEGT. Written as DNA, the CDR3 is TGTGCCAGCAGATACTCGGACACCTACGAGCAGTACTTC. Amino acid sequence: CASRYSDTYEQYF.

J is TRBJ2-2 and V is TRBV28; D is tentatively TRBD1 or TRBD2 (5 bases each). With 7 bases removed from V and 1 base from J, the gap between germline ends came to 22 bases. From germline, CDR1 is MDHEN and CDR2 SYDVKM. This CDR3 spans 18 amino acids. DNA for the CDR3: TGTGCCAGCACCTTAGTGTGGGTCGGGACCGAGAACACCGGGGAGCTGTTTTTT. Translation gives CASTLVWVGTENTGELFF.

This clonotype showed up many times. The chain employs TRBV7-9 and TRBJ2-5; unclear D gene. The V gene lost 1 base and the J gene lost 4 bases, with 10 bases spanning the gap. This CDR3 is 14 amino acids long. CDR1 and CDR2 (germline): SEHNR, FQNEAQ (reference sequence). CDR3 nucleotides: TGTGCCAGCAGCTTAGGACGATCTGGAGAGACCCAGTACTTC. This sequence encodes CASSLGRSGETQYF.

The CDR3 loop is CASSLAGTGEYNEQFF. As DNA, the CDR3 is TGTGCCAGCAGCTTAGCCGGGACAGGGGAATACAATGAGCAGTTCTTC. The chain recombines TRBV7-9 with TRBJ2-1; 10 nucleotides agree with TRBD1. This CDR3 spans 16 amino acids. Germline assignment: CDR1 SEHNR and CDR2 FQNEAQ (reference sequence). V gave up 0 bases and J gave up 4 bases; unmatched junction bases: 3. The full variable domain, rest sourced from reference TRBV7-9 and TRBJ2-1, is DTGVSQNPRHKITKRGQNVTFRCDPISEHNRLYWYRQTLGQGPEFLTYFQNEAQLEKSRLLSDRFSAERPKGSFSTLEIQRTEQGDSAMYLCASSLAGTGEYNEQFFGPGTRLTVL.

The chain has TRBV29-1 and TRBJ1-1, with a weak D call TRBD1 (6 bases). This CDR3 is 15 amino acids long. V shed 2 bases and J shed 4 bases, with 17 bases lying between them. Per the germline V gene, CDR1 is SQVTM and CDR2 is ANQGSEA. The CDR3 is CSVEIGGAGRTEAFF. CDR3 coding DNA: TGCAGCGTTGAAATAGGGGGGGCAGGGCGCACTGAAGCTTTCTTT.

This chain uses TRBV6-2 or TRBV6-3 with TRBJ1-6; D is undetermined. Trimming cost V 4 bases and J 10 bases, with 20 bases left between them. This CDR3 spans 16 amino acids. The germline V gene has CDR1 MNHEY and CDR2 SVGEGT. CDR3 in amino acids: CASSFQVAAVRSPLHF. In DNA, the CDR3 is TGTGCCAGCAGTTTCCAAGTTGCGGCGGTGAGGTCACCCCTCCACTTT.

This rearrangement joins TRBV12-3 or TRBV12-4 to TRBJ1-4, with no clear D. V gave up 1 base and J gave up 8 bases, with 8 bases separating them. The CDR3 sequence is 13 residues long. Here the CDR3 DNA reads TGTGCCAGCAGTTTAGTGGCGGGCGAAAAACTGTTTTTT. It specifies CASSLVAGEKLFF.